The 13 T cell receptor beta chains reported below all come from one sample, sequenced in a study of immune cell composition in non-small cell lung cancer. Only in-frame clones appear in the TCRdb table, and some are missing; sequencing was by immunoSEQ multiplex PCR. In the table there are 2,000 to 2,500 clones, roughly four fifths of which are singletons. The data also belong to a second study, concerning CD4 T cells in lung cancer.

The sample taken for sequencing was lung tumor tissue. The receptors come from a human donor with non-small cell lung cancer.

The V and J genes are TRBV5-1 and TRBJ1-1; TRBD1 agrees at 7 bases. The CDR3 consists of 16 residues. CDR1 SGHRS and CDR2 YFSETQ come from the germline V gene. After removal of 0 bases from V and 0 bases from J, the junction contained 5 bases not matched to a gene. The CDR3 is CASSLAAGGMNTEAFF. In DNA form, the CDR3 reads TGCGCCAGCAGCTTGGCGGCAGGGGGGATGAACACTGAAGCTTTCTTT. Combining the CDR3 with reference TRBV5-1 and TRBJ1-1 gives the whole variable domain KAGVTQTPRYLIKTRGQQVTLSCSPISGHRSVSWYQQTPGQGLQFLFEYFSETQRNKGNFPGRFSGRQFSNSRSEMNVSTLELGDSALYLCASSLAAGGMNTEAFFGQGTRLTVV.

This clone occurred a few times. This chain joins TRBV19 and TRBJ1-2, with TRBD1 matching over 9 bases. CDR3 length equals 14 residues. From germline, CDR1 is LNHDA and CDR2 SQIVND (reference sequence). The V segment lost 7 bases and the J segment 4 bases; nucleotides outside the gene matches: 7. CDR3 sequence: CASTRDRATYGYTF. CDR3 DNA sequence: TGTGCCAGTACCCGGGACAGGGCTACCTATGGCTACACCTTC.

The chain joins TRBV29-1 to TRBJ1-2, with D possibly matching TRBD1 (5 bases). V gave up 7 bases and J gave up 8 bases, with 17 bases separating them. The CDR3 consists of 12 residues. Germline V gives CDR1 SQVTM, CDR2 ANQGSEA. CDR3 amino acids: CSAGGGVHGYTF. Here the CDR3 DNA reads TGCAGCGCCGGTGGGGGGGTACACGGCTACACCTTC.

This clone is large by share. V is TRBV5-8 and J is TRBJ1-5; maybe TRBD1 (6 bases). The CDR3 length is 16 residues. The V and J ends lost 4 bases and 3 bases respectively, with 17 bases between them. The V gene's germline CDR1 is SGHTS and CDR2 YDEGEE. The CDR3 protein is CASSRLGGHDNQPQHF. The DNA for the CDR3 is TGTGCCAGCAGCCGGTTGGGGGGGCATGACAATCAGCCCCAGCATTTT. The full variable domain, with the rest looked up from reference TRBV5-8 and TRBJ1-5, is EAGVTQSPTHLIKTRGQQATLRCSPISGHTSVYWYQQALGLGLQFLLWYDEGEERNRGNFPPRFSGRQFPNYSSELNVNALELEDSALYLCASSRLGGHDNQPQHFGDGTRLSIL.

The chain combines TRBV6-1 with TRBJ2-4, with TRBD1 matching 8 bases. After removal of 6 bases from V and 3 bases from J, the junction contained 4 bases not matched to a gene. Germline assignment: CDR1 MNHNS and CDR2 SASEGT. This CDR3 has 14 residues. Here the CDR3 DNA reads TGTGCCAGCAGCTTAGACAGGGGCAAAAACATTCAGTACTTC. Translating it yields CASSLDRGKNIQYF.

The chain employs TRBV9 and TRBJ2-1; D is possibly TRBD1 (7 bases). Germline lookup yields CDR1 SGDLS and CDR2 YYNGEE. V lost 3 bases, J lost 1 base, and 11 bases lay in between. The CDR3 runs to 15 residues. DNA for the CDR3: TGTGCCAGCAGCGCCCAGGGGGGTTCCTACAATGAGCAGTTCTTC. It encodes CASSAQGGSYNEQFF.

The chain uses TRBV6-1 and TRBJ2-3, with 12 nucleotides matching TRBD2. This CDR3 is 15 amino acids long. In germline, CDR1 is MNHNS, CDR2 SASEGT. V lost 8 bases and J lost 4; bases outside the gene matches: 7. The CDR3 nucleotides are TGTGCCAGCCTACGGACTAGCGGGACCGCAGATACGCAGTATTTT. Translation gives CASLRTSGTADTQYF.

J is TRBJ1-5 and V is TRBV5-4; a possible D gene is TRBD1 (5 bases). Germline CDR1 reads SGHNT; CDR2 reads YYREEE (reference sequence). Trimming left V 0 bases short and J 2 bases short, with 9 bases between. This CDR3 region has 15 residues. This CDR3 reads CASSLDGGGNQPQHF. DNA of the CDR3: TGTGCCAGCAGCTTGGACGGGGGTGGCAATCAGCCCCAGCATTTT.

This rearrangement joins TRBV29-1 to TRBJ2-2, with 7 nucleotides matching TRBD2. V shed 3 bases, J shed 4 bases, and the junction held 5 bases outside the gene matches. CDR3 length: 14 residues. The germline CDR1 and CDR2 sequences are SQVTM and ANQGSEA. CDR3 region: CSVEVGGGTGELFF. The DNA for the CDR3 is TGCAGCGTTGAGGTGGGGGGGGGCACCGGGGAGCTGTTTTTT.

The chain couples TRBV6-1 to TRBJ1-2; D remains unclear. The CDR3 covers 13 residues. Germline CDR1 and CDR2: MNHNS and SASEGT. Trimming took 2 bases from V and 1 from J, leaving 5 bases between them. This CDR3 reads CASSEYSNYGYTF. CDR3 DNA: TGTGCCAGCAGTGAATACAGTAACTATGGCTACACCTTC.

This clone turned up a few times. This chain uses TRBV9 with TRBJ2-1; 9 bases line up with TRBD2. This CDR3 spans 15 amino acids. V shed 3 bases and J 5 bases; nucleotides not matched to a gene: 6. CDR1 and CDR2 (germline): SGDLS, YYNGEE. This chain's CDR3 is CASSGSGSLNNEQFF. The CDR3 nucleotides are TGTGCCAGCAGCGGTAGCGGGAGTCTTAACAATGAGCAGTTCTTC.

The V gene is TRBV6-1, the J gene TRBJ2-5, with 9 bases lining up with TRBD1. CDR1 MNHNS and CDR2 SASEGT come from the germline V gene. The length of the CDR3 is 14 residues. The V and J ends lost 6 bases and 5 bases, in that order; junction bases with no gene match: 7. The CDR3 loop is CASSRDRVAETQYF. The CDR3, as DNA: TGTGCCAGCAGCCGGGACAGGGTAGCGGAGACCCAGTACTTC.

This chain links TRBV23-1 with TRBJ2-7, with 16 bases lining up with TRBD2. TRBV23-1 is an ORF, with its function uncertain. This CDR3 comprises 19 residues. The J segment lost 7 bases and the V segment lost 3 bases, leaving 15 bases of the junction unmatched. CDR3 loop: CASSHPPKGLAGGPLEQYV. CDR3 DNA sequence: TGCGCCAGCAGTCATCCCCCCAAGGGACTAGCGGGAGGGCCGCTGGAGCAGTACGTC.